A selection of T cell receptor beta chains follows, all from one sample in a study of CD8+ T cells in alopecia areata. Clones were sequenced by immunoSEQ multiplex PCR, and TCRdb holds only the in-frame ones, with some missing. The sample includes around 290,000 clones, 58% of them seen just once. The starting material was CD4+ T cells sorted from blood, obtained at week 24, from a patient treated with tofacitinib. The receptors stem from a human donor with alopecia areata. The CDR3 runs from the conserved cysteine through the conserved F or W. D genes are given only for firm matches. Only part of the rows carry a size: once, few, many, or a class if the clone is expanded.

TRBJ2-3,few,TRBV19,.,CASIAPGADTQYF,TGTGCCAGTATAGCCCCGGGGGCAGATACGCAGTATTTT
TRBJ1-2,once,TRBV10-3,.,CAISQGTIENGYTF,TGTGCCATCTCGCAGGGGACCATCGAAAATGGCTACACCTTC
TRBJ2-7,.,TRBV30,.,CAWSRGPDEQYF,TGTGCCTGGAGTAGAGGACCGGACGAGCAGTACTTC
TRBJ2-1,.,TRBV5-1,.,CATRGVNEQFF,TGCGCCACCAGGGGAGTAAATGAGCAGTTCTTC
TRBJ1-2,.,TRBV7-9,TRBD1,CASSLAGQGHYGYTF,TGTGCCAGCAGCTTAGCAGGACAGGGTCACTATGGCTACACCTTC
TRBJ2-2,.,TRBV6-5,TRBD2,CASRGDSWNTGELFF,TGTGCCAGCCGGGGGGACTCATGGAACACCGGGGAGCTGTTTTTT
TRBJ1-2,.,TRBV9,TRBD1,CASSATTGPYGYTF,TGTGCCAGCAGCGCAACGACAGGGCCCTATGGCTACACCTTC
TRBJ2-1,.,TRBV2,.,CASSVAVSYNEQFF,TGTGCCAGCAGTGTGGCTGTCTCCTACAATGAGCAGTTCTTC
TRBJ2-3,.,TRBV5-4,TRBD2,CASSWTGGADTQYF,TGTGCCAGCAGCTGGACCGGGGGGGCAGATACGCAGTATTTT
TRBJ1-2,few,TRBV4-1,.,CASSQDVGGGYTF,TGCGCCAGCAGCCAAGATGTCGGGGGAGGCTACACCTTC
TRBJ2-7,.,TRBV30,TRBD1,CAWDRGPYEQYF,TGTGCCTGGGACAGGGGGCCCTACGAGCAGTACTTC
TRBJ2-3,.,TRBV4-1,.,CASSQGSSTDTQYF,TGCGCCAGCAGCCAGGGATCAAGCACAGATACGCAGTATTTT
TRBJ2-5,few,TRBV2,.,CASSARKGETQYF,TGTGCCAGCAGTGCGCGGAAGGGAGAGACCCAGTACTTC
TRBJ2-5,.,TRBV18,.,CASSPTNQGQQETQYF,TGTGCCAGCTCACCAACGAATCAGGGACAACAAGAGACCCAGTACTTC
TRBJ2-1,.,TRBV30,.,CAWSGWESSYNEQFF,TGTGCCTGGAGTGGGTGGGAGAGCTCCTACAATGAGCAGTTCTTC
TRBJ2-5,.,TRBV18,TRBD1,CASSPGQEETQYF,TGTGCCAGCTCACCCGGACAGGAAGAGACCCAGTACTTC
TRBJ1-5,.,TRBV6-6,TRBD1,CASSYSTGRQPQHF,TGTGCCAGCAGTTACTCGACAGGGCGACAGCCCCAGCATTTT
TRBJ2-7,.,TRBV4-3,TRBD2,CASSQASGGSYEQYF,TGCGCCAGCAGCCAGGCTAGCGGGGGTTCCTACGAGCAGTACTTC
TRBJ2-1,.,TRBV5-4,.,CASSLAMGDDEQFF,TGTGCCAGCAGCTTGGCCATGGGGGACGATGAGCAGTTCTTC
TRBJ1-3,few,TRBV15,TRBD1,CATSRADRASGNTIYF,TGTGCCACCAGCAGAGCAGACAGGGCGTCTGGAAACACCATATATTTT
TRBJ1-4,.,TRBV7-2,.,CASSPLGAPNEKLFF,TGTGCCAGCAGCCCCCTGGGGGCGCCTAATGAAAAACTGTTTTTT
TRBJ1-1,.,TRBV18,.,CASSPPRDQRLNTEAFF,TGTGCCAGCTCACCACCCCGGGACCAGAGACTTAACACTGAAGCTTTCTTT
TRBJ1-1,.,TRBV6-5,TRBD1,CASRGQGDTEAFF,TGTGCCAGCAGAGGACAGGGGGACACTGAAGCTTTCTTT
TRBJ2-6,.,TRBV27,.,CASSKVTSGANVLTF,TGTGCCAGCAGTAAGGTGACCTCTGGGGCCAACGTCCTGACTTTC
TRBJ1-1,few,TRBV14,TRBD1,CASSQGTGFNTEAFF,TGTGCCAGCAGCCAGGGGACAGGGTTTAACACTGAAGCTTTCTTT
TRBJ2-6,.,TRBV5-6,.,CASSFSSGANVLTF,TGTGCCAGCAGCTTCAGCTCTGGGGCCAACGTCCTGACTTTC
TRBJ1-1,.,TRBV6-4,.,CARTYGEVTEAFF,TGTGCCAGAACCTACGGCGAGGTGACTGAAGCTTTCTTT
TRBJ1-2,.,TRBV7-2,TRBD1,CASSSQGAGHNYGYTF,TGTGCCAGCTCCTCTCAGGGGGCAGGCCATAACTATGGCTACACCTTC
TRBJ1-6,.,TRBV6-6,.,CASTSANSPLHF,TGTGCCAGCACTTCCGCGAATTCACCCCTCCACTTT
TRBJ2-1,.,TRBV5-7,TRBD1,CASSFGDRASYNEQFF,TGTGCCAGCAGCTTTGGAGACAGGGCCTCCTACAATGAGCAGTTCTTC
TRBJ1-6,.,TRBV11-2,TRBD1,CASSLDQGDSPLHF,TGTGCCAGCAGCTTAGACCAGGGGGATTCACCCCTCCACTTT
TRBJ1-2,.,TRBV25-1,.,CASSSPYGSGYTF,TGTGCCAGCAGTTCGCCTTACGGAAGCGGCTACACCTTC
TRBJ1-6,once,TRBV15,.,CATSRAQPSNSPLHF,TGTGCCACCAGCAGAGCCCAGCCTTCTAATTCACCCCTCCACTTT
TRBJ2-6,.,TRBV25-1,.,CATLTGANVLTF,TGTGCCACCTTAACCGGGGCCAACGTCCTGACTTTC
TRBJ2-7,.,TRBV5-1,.,CASSFQAKGHEQYF,TGCGCCAGCAGCTTTCAGGCGAAGGGCCACGAGCAGTACTTC
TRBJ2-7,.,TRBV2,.,CASSESGGAPSYEQYF,TGTGCCAGCAGTGAAAGTGGCGGGGCCCCCTCCTACGAGCAGTACTTC
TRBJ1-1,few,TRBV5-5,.,CASSPVPLPVTEAFF,TGTGCCAGCAGCCCAGTCCCCTTGCCCGTCACTGAAGCTTTCTTT
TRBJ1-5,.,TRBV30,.,CAWSLPLNYGSHQPQHF,TGTGCCTGGAGCCTCCCATTGAACTACGGGAGTCATCAGCCCCAGCATTTT
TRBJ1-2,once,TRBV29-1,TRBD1,CSVELGGLVSYTF,TGCAGCGTTGAACTAGGGGGCTTAGTTAGCTACACCTTC
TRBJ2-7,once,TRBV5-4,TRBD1,CASSFTGQVPYEQYF,TGTGCCAGCAGCTTCACCGGACAGGTCCCCTACGAGCAGTACTTC
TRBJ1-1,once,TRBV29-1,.,CSVEGLQLPRGMAFF,TGCAGCGTTGAAGGATTGCAGCTCCCTAGGGGGATGGCTTTCTTT
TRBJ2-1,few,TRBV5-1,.,CASSLDQEYNEQFF,TGCGCCAGCAGCTTGGATCAGGAGTACAATGAGCAGTTCTTC
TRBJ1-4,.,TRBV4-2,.,CASSHISLGEEKLFF,TGTGCCAGCAGCCATATCAGTCTGGGAGAGGAAAAACTGTTTTTT
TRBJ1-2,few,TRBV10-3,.,CAISPGDGYTF,TGTGCCATCAGTCCAGGGGATGGCTACACCTTC
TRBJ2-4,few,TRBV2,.,CASSARYLAKNIQYF,TGTGCCAGCAGTGCCCGATACCTAGCCAAAAACATTCAGTACTTC
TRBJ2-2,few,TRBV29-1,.,CSVGGTGELFF,TGCAGCGTTGGGGGCACCGGGGAGCTGTTTTTT
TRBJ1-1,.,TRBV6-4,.,CASSDSRGTEAFF,TGTGCCAGCAGTGACTCGCGGGGCACTGAAGCTTTCTTT
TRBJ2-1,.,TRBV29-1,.,CSVPAEGYEQFF,TGCAGCGTTCCCGCGGAAGGGTATGAGCAGTTCTTC
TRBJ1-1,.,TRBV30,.,CAWSLQVGAGFTEAFF,TGTGCCTGGAGTCTTCAGGTTGGGGCAGGCTTCACTGAAGCTTTCTTT
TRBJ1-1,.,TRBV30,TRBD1,CAWSVQGAWADTEAFF,TGTGCCTGGAGTGTACAGGGGGCATGGGCGGACACTGAAGCTTTCTTT
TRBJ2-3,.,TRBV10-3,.,CAISEKVGGGTDTQYF,TGTGCCATCAGTGAGAAGGTGGGGGGCGGCACAGATACGCAGTATTTT
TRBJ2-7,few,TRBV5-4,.,CASSRIGTLSYEQYF,TGTGCCAGCAGCCGTATCGGGACCCTCTCCTACGAGCAGTACTTC
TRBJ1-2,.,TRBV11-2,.,CASSPLAGGYGYTF,TGTGCCAGCAGCCCCCTCGCGGGGGGCTATGGCTACACCTTC
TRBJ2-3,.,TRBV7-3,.,CASSNVADTQYF,TGTGCCAGCAGCAATGTTGCAGATACGCAGTATTTT
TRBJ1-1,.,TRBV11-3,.,CASSLEWDTEAFF,TGTGCCAGCAGCTTAGAATGGGACACTGAAGCTTTCTTT
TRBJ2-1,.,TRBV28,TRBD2,CATGGTYNEQFF,TGTGCCACGGGGGGGACATACAATGAGCAGTTCTTC
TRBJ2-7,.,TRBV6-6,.,CASRAPRSSGYEQYF,TGTGCCAGCAGGGCCCCTAGGTCGTCGGGCTACGAGCAGTACTTC
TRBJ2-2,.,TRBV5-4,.,CASSLDPGLNTGELFF,TGTGCCAGCAGCTTAGACCCGGGGTTGAACACCGGGGAGCTGTTTTTT
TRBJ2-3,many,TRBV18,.,CASSQSDISTDTQYF,TGTGCCAGCTCACAGTCCGACATTTCCACAGATACGCAGTATTTT